Below, one T cell receptor beta chain is given with its context. V gave up 0 bases and J gave up 9 bases, with 12 bases separating them. The CDR3 totals 13 residues. CDR1 MNHEY and CDR2 SVGAGI come from the germline V gene. The source of the sample is a study of shared clonotypes between healthy human individuals. Across the study: Researchers assigned three CD4 naive, three CD4 memory, two CD8 naive and one CD8 memory plate to each donor.

Method: immunoSEQ multiplex PCR; TCRdb's copy keeps in-frame clones and lacks some. Of millions of clones listed, 85% to 95% are singletons. The genes are TRBV6-5 and TRBJ2-7; D call uncertain. The material sequenced was naive CD4+ T cells sorted from blood. The subset was: CD45RA+ positively selected. The TCR originated in a man aged 18 to 29 in good health. CDR3 in DNA: TGTGCCAGCAGTTACTCTAAGGGCCCGGGGCAGTACTTC. This sequence encodes CASSYSKGPGQYF.